This section outlines one T cell receptor (beta chain) sequence together with its context. Its matching antigen is unknown. The CDR3 loop spans 16 amino acids. From germline, CDR1 is GTSNPN and CDR2 SVGIG (reference sequence). Trimming removed 3 bases from V and 2 bases from J, with 18 bases in between. The donor group consisted entirely of healthy Caucasians. These data belong to a study of identical twins. Regarding the study as a whole: Zero-insertion results could be subject to partial confounding by invariant MAIT and iNKT cells. Beta clonotypes that were abundant in cord blood contained fewer insertions, a pattern absent from memory repertoires.

Template switching added a universal primer site, and cDNA bore unique molecular identifiers. In TCRdb, the 5' RACE reads were re-called with MiXCR into one record per CDR3 protein. The sample lists more than 1.5 million distinct CDR3 sequences, 25% to 35% occurring once. This sequence joins TRBV30 and TRBJ2-3; D is unclear. This clonotype was sampled from a newborn girl in good health. The sample was cord blood. The CDR3 coding sequence is TGTGCCTGGAGAATGTTTCGGAGAGAATACACAGATACGCAGTATTTT. Its protein product is CAWRMFRREYTDTQYF.